This T cell receptor (beta chain) originates from a study of technical replicates of blood from a handful of donors. Profiled with immunoSEQ multiplex PCR; TCRdb holds only in-frame clones, not every one. Counted here are about 97,000 clones, about 96% occurring once; the ten biggest clones make up around 0.35%. Germline V gene data show CDR1 as SEHNR and CDR2 as FQNEAQ (reference sequence). Trimming took off 0 bases at V and 1 base at J, with 10 bases between the two ends. The CDR3 is 16 residues long. Material for sequencing was T cells isolated from PBMCs. The receptor's source is a human donor in good health. V usage is TRBV7-9 and J usage is TRBJ1-5, with D perhaps TRBD1 (6 bases). The CDR3 DNA reads as TGTGCCAGCAGCTTAGCGACAGGACCAAGCAATCAGCCCCAGCATTTT. Protein product: CASSLATGPSNQPQHF.